This T cell receptor beta chain was sequenced for a study of T cell responses to AZD1222 COVID-19 vaccine. Of note for this clone: Its target is not known.

Study-wide results and caveats: Across spike, vaccine-associated CD4 TCRs were found, dominant at 160-218 and 743-854.

Second doses that came at about 4 or about 12 weeks were put together. Sequenced by immunoSEQ multiplex PCR; TCRdb stores in-frame clones only, minus some. Here the sample spans approximately 150,000 clones, 86% being singletons. V gave up 4 bases and J gave up 2 bases; unmatched junction bases: 3. The CDR3 runs to 15 residues. Germline lookup yields CDR1 MGHRA and CDR2 YSYEKL. This clonotype was obtained from an adult who received the AZD1222 COVID-19 vaccine. The input for sequencing was peripheral blood, taken 28 days after the second AZD1222 dose. The rearrangement links TRBV4-1 to TRBJ2-7; TRBD2 aligns across 12 bases. The CDR3 sequence: CASSPRLAGAYEQYF. CDR3 nucleotide sequence: TGCGCCAGCAGCCCGCGACTAGCGGGGGCCTACGAGCAGTACTTC.